A selection of T cell receptor beta chains follows, all from one sample in a study of cytomegalovirus exposure and HLA in healthy donors. Clones were read by immunoSEQ multiplex PCR, and TCRdb kept only the in-frame ones, dropping some. This sample has 180,000 or so clones, with roughly 80% found just once. Sequenced material: PBMCs. These receptors were taken from a woman aged 18-29 years in good health and CMV-seronegative. Both conserved end residues are part of each CDR3. The D gene is left open where the match is weak.

NA	TRBV7-8	TRBJ1-4	CASSRRSGHAEKLFF	TGTGCCAGCAGCCGACGGTCGGGTCACGCCGAAAAACTGTTTTTT
TRBD2	TRBV6-1	TRBJ2-3	CASSPGLAGVTQYF	TGTGCCAGCAGTCCGGGACTAGCTGGGGTTACGCAGTATTTT
TRBD2	TRBV29-1	TRBJ2-1	CSVLASGSLGEQFF	TGCAGCGTTCTGGCTAGCGGGAGTCTTGGTGAGCAGTTCTTC
NA	TRBV11-2	TRBJ2-1	CASSRTSNEQFF	TGTGCCAGCAGCCGTACTAGCAATGAGCAGTTCTTC
TRBD1	TRBV6-1	TRBJ2-7	CASRAGQGYEQYF	TGTGCCAGCAGAGCGGGACAGGGGTACGAGCAGTACTTC
TRBD1	TRBV30	TRBJ2-2	CAWTGIEGQGAYTGELFF	TGTGCCTGGACCGGAATCGAGGGGCAGGGGGCATACACCGGGGAGCTGTTTTTT
NA	TRBV4-1	TRBJ1-1	CASSQEERTEAFF	TGCGCCAGCAGCCAAGAAGAGCGCACTGAAGCTTTCTTT
NA	TRBV4-1	TRBJ1-4	CASSQQAIRDSKLFF	TGCGCCAGCAGCCAACAGGCGATTCGGGACTCAAAACTGTTTTTT
NA	TRBV11-2	TRBJ2-1	CASSPLAGAALRNEQFF	TGTGCCAGCAGCCCCCTGGCCGGAGCCGCCCTTCGGAATGAGCAGTTCTTC
NA	TRBV9	TRBJ2-2	CASTNQGTGELFF	TGTGCCAGCACCAATCAGGGCACCGGGGAGCTGTTTTTT
TRBD2	TRBV5-6	TRBJ2-2	CASSGGTSGSAPGELFF	TGTGCCAGCAGCGGCGGAACTAGCGGGAGTGCCCCCGGGGAGCTGTTTTTT
NA	TRBV27	TRBJ2-1	CASSLLLALSGNEQFF	TGTGCCAGCAGTTTACTACTAGCATTGTCGGGGAATGAGCAGTTCTTC
NA	TRBV10-3	TRBJ2-2	CAISGRVTGELFF	TGTGCCATCAGTGGCAGGGTAACCGGGGAGCTGTTTTTT
NA	TRBV20-1	TRBJ2-1	CSAWRDEQFF	TGCAGTGCTTGGAGGGATGAGCAGTTCTTC
TRBD2	TRBV6-4	TRBJ2-1	CASSTSGSDNEQFF	TGTGCCAGCAGCACTAGCGGGAGTGACAATGAGCAGTTCTTC
NA	TRBV7-2	TRBJ2-7	CASSLALGTDYFFREQYF	TGTGCCAGCAGCTTAGCGTTGGGTACGGACTATTTTTTTCGGGAGCAGTACTTC
NA	TRBV7-9	TRBJ2-2	CASSLGSRGNTGELFF	TGTGCCAGCAGCTTGGGGAGCAGGGGGAACACCGGGGAGCTGTTTTTT
NA	TRBV2	TRBJ2-7	CASRGGLVTYEQYF	TGTGCCAGCAGGGGGGGTTTGGTAACCTACGAGCAGTACTTC